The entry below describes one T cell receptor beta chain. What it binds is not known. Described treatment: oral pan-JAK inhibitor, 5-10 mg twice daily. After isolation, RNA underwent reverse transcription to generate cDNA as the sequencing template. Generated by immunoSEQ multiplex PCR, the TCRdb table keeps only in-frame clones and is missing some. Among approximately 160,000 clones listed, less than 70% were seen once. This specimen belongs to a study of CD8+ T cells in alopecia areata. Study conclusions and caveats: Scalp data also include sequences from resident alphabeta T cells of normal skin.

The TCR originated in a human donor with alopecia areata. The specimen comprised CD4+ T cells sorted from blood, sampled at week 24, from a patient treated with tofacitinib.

For the CDR3, the DNA is TGCGCCAGCAGCTCGGACGGCTACGAGCAGTACTTC. Protein: CASSSDGYEQYF. The gene calls are TRBV5-1 and TRBJ2-7; no definite D call. V was trimmed by 3 bases and J by 3 bases, leaving 7 bases between them. CDR1 and CDR2 from the germline V gene are SGHRS and YFSETQ. The CDR3 consists of 12 residues.